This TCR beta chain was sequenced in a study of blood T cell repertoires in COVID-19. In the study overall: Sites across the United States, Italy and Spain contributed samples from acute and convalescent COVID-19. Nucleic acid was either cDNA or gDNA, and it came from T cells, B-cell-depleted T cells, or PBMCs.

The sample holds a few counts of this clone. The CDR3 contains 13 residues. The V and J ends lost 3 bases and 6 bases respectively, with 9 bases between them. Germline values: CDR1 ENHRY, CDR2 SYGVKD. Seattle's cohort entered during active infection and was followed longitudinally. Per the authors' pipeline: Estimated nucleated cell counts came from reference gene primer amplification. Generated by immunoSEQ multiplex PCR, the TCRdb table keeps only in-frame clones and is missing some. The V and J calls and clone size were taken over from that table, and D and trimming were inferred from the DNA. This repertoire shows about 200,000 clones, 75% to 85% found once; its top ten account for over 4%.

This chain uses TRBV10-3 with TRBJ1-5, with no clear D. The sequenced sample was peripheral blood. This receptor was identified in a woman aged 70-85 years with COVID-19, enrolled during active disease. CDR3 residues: CAISEREIQPQHF. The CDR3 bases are TGTGCCATCAGTGAACGGGAGATTCAGCCCCAGCATTTT.